Presented here are 20 T cell receptor beta chains from one specimen sequenced in a study of molecular identifiers for immune sequencing clone quantification. Each CDR3 protein is one row after TCRdb ran MiXCR on the PCR reads. Among about 500,000 distinct CDR3 sequences listed, around 23% were seen once. Sequenced input: naive CD8+ T cells from blood, with Jurkat cell RNA spiked in. Sample subset: FACS-sorted CD8+CD4-CCR7+CD45RA+ naive T cells. The receptors derive from a human donor in good health. Some libraries in this study had Jurkat cell RNA spiked in.

This clonotype was detected only once. The chain's CDR3 is CASSSVWGGDEQYF. CDR3 bases: TGTGCCAGCAGCTCCGTCTGGGGCGGGGACGAGCAGTACTTC. The chain uses TRBV6-2 or TRBV6-3 and TRBJ2-7; tentatively, D is TRBD2 (6 bases). The ends were cut back, 6 bases at V and 5 bases at J, with 17 bases in the middle. The CDR3 length is 14 residues. CDR1 and CDR2 (germline): MNHEY, SVGEGT.

This clonotype appeared many times. CDR3 in amino acids: CASSLERDEQYF. The CDR3 nucleotides read TGTGCCAGCAGCTTGGAGAGAGACGAGCAGTACTTC. J is TRBJ2-7 and V is TRBV5-6; D gene uncertain. Trimming pared 0 bases from V and 5 bases from J, leaving 6 bases between. The CDR3 runs to 12 residues. The germline V gene has CDR1 SGHDT and CDR2 YYEEEE. The full variable domain, with the rest looked up from reference TRBV5-6 and TRBJ2-7, is DAGVTQSPTHLIKTRGQQVTLRCSPKSGHDTVSWYQQALGQGPQFIFQYYEEEERQRGNFPDRFSGHQFPNYSSELNVNALLLGDSALYLCASSLERDEQYFGPGTRLTVT.

This clonotype was seen repeatedly, ten times or more. The chain employs TRBV28 and TRBJ2-7; tentatively, D is TRBD2 (6 bases). Germline CDR1 and CDR2: MDHEN and SYDVKM. V lost 5 bases and J lost 4, with 21 bases in between. The CDR3 sequence is 16 residues long. CDR3 residues: CASSQPTGGDWYEQYF. DNA of the CDR3: TGTGCCAGCAGTCAGCCCACAGGAGGGGATTGGTACGAGCAGTACTTC.

There are many counts of this clonotype. The genes are TRBV4-1 and TRBJ1-4, with D possibly matching TRBD1 (6 bases). The V end was cut by 0 bases, the J end by 7 bases, with 12 bases between. The CDR3 sequence is 15 residues long. Germline lookup yields CDR1 MGHRA and CDR2 YSYEKL. The CDR3 spells CASSQESRGGEKLFF. CDR3 nucleotide sequence: TGCGCCAGCAGCCAAGAGTCCAGGGGTGGTGAAAAACTGTTTTTT.

This clonotype was found many times. This chain joins TRBV2 and TRBJ1-4; D call uncertain. The CDR3 sequence is 12 residues long. CDR1 is SNHLY and CDR2 is FYNNEI in the germline V gene. The V end lost 5 bases, the J end lost 10 bases, and 11 bases lay between the germline ends. The CDR3 DNA sequence: TGTGCCAGCAGTACCGGTGTGGGAAAACTGTTTTTT. Its protein product is CASSTGVGKLFF.

J is TRBJ2-1 and V is TRBV5-4; 14 bases match TRBD2. The CDR3 totals 19 residues. Germline values: CDR1 SGHNT, CDR2 YYREEE (reference sequence). The trim removed 4 bases at V and 3 bases at J, leaving 12 bases unmatched. CDR3 residues: CASSDRTSGGTTFYNEQFF. The CDR3 DNA sequence: TGTGCCAGCAGCGACAGGACTAGCGGGGGGACGACTTTCTACAATGAGCAGTTCTTC. The variable domain in full, completed from reference TRBV5-4 and TRBJ2-1, reads ETGVTQSPTHLIKTRGQQVTLRCSSQSGHNTVSWYQQALGQGPQFIFQYYREEENGRGNFPPRFSGLQFPNYSSELNVNALELDDSALYLCASSDRTSGGTTFYNEQFFGPGTRLTVL.

The table lists this clonotype with many counts. The CDR3 nucleotides read TGCGCCAGCAGCGACATCGAGGGGGTCGGGGAGACCCAGTACTTC. It translates to CASSDIEGVGETQYF. The chain recombines TRBV5-1 with TRBJ2-5; D perhaps matches TRBD1 (6 bases). The V end lost 4 bases, the J end lost 5 bases, and 18 bases lay between the germline ends. Germline CDR1 SGHRS, CDR2 YFSETQ. This CDR3 has 15 amino acids.

The chain joins TRBV5-1 to TRBJ2-5, with TRBD2 matching 9 bases. V lost 1 base and J lost 2; bases outside the gene matches: 12. CDR1 and CDR2 from the germline V gene are SGHRS and YFSETQ. This CDR3 is 18 amino acids long. The CDR3 loop is CASSLSVAGVNLQETQYF. Written as DNA, the CDR3 is TGCGCCAGCAGCTTGTCGGTAGCGGGGGTGAACCTTCAAGAGACCCAGTACTTC.

About this clonotype: Likely a read error: the CDR3 ends without its conserved phenylalanine or tryptophan. The chain is built from TRBV12-3 or TRBV12-4 and TRBJ2-7; maybe TRBD2 (6 bases). Trimming shortened V by 6 bases and J by 5 bases, and 11 bases separated the two germline ends. The CDR3 has 12 residues. Here the CDR3 DNA reads TGTGCCAGCAGCTCAGGAGGGGACGAGCAGTACCTC. Encoded protein: CASSSGGDEQYL.

The gene calls are TRBV25-1 and TRBJ2-6, with D possibly TRBD1 on 6 matching bases. This CDR3 is 14 amino acids long. Germline CDR1 and CDR2: MGHDK and SYGVNS. V was clipped by 4 bases and J by 2 bases, with 6 bases between them. CDR3 residues: CASSAGAGANVLTF. The CDR3 bases are TGTGCCAGCAGTGCAGGGGCTGGGGCCAACGTCCTGACTTTC.

This clonotype was detected many times. The chain is built from TRBV5-1 and TRBJ2-3, with 13 bases lining up with TRBD2. CDR3 length: 16 amino acids. The germline gives CDR1 SGHRS, CDR2 YFSETQ. After removal of 2 bases from V and 4 bases from J, the junction contained 4 bases not matched to a gene. CDR3 protein: CASSFTSGRAPDTQYF. The CDR3 coding sequence is TGCGCCAGCAGCTTTACTAGCGGGAGGGCCCCAGATACGCAGTATTTT.

This rearrangement joins TRBV28 to TRBJ1-6; a weak D match, TRBD1 (6 bases). The V gene's germline CDR1 is MDHEN and CDR2 SYDVKM. This CDR3 is 14 amino acids long. Trimming pared 2 bases from V and 7 bases from J, leaving 9 bases between. This CDR3 reads CASSLRGPNSPLHF. CDR3 bases: TGTGCCAGCAGTTTACGGGGGCCGAATTCACCCCTCCACTTT.

This chain uses TRBV28 with TRBJ1-5; 8 bases are a match to TRBD1. The germline gives CDR1 MDHEN, CDR2 SYDVKM. This CDR3 comprises 19 residues. The ends lost 3 bases at V and 3 bases at J; junction bases unmatched: 16. The CDR3 DNA sequence: TGTGCCAGCAGTTTCAGGACAGGGCCCACCCGGGCGGCCAATCAGCCCCAGCATTTT. It codes for CASSFRTGPTRAANQPQHF.

In the case of this clonotype: This sequence may be a read error, since a much larger clone differs from it by one base. The gene calls are TRBV7-2 and TRBJ2-7; 7 nucleotides agree with TRBD2. This CDR3 is 14 amino acids long. V shed 1 base and J 5 bases; nucleotides not matched to a gene: 5. CDR1 SGHTA and CDR2 FQGNSA come from the germline V gene. The CDR3 DNA reads as TGTGCCAGCAGCTTAGTTGCGACTAGCCACGAGCAGTACTTC. Translating gives CASSLVATSHEQYF.

The chain employs TRBV13 and TRBJ1-6, with 9 bases lining up with TRBD1. The CDR3 is made up of 16 amino acids. Germline CDR1 PRHDT, CDR2 FYEKMQ (reference sequence). The J segment lost 4 bases and the V segment lost 5 bases, leaving 6 bases of the junction unmatched. CDR3 sequence: CASSIGTGTYNSPLHF. CDR3 bases: TGTGCCAGCAGCATCGGGACAGGGACATATAATTCACCCCTCCACTTT.

The chain couples TRBV4-3 to TRBJ2-7; 10 bases agree with TRBD2. CDR3 length equals 15 residues. With V trimmed by 1 base and J by 6 bases, 6 bases remained unmatched. Germline lookup yields CDR1 LGHNA and CDR2 YSLEER. In DNA form, the CDR3 reads TGCGCCAGCAGCCAAGGCAGCGGGAGGGCCTCCGAGCAGTACTTC. Its translation: CASSQGSGRASEQYF.

Many counts were recorded for this clonotype. The rearrangement links TRBV5-5 to TRBJ2-7; 7 positions match TRBD2. In germline, CDR1 is SGHKS, CDR2 YYEKEE (reference sequence). After removal of 1 base from V and 5 bases from J, the junction contained 6 bases not matched to a gene. This CDR3 comprises 14 residues. Written as DNA, the CDR3 is TGTGCCAGCAGCTTGTTGGGAGGGGTGGACGAGCAGTACTTC. Protein sequence: CASSLLGGVDEQYF. The variable domain in full, with the rest retrieved from reference TRBV5-5 and TRBJ2-7, is DAGVTQSPTHLIKTRGQQVTLRCSPISGHKSVSWYQQVLGQGPQFIFQYYEKEERGRGNFPDRFSARQFPNYSSELNVNALLLGDSALYLCASSLLGGVDEQYFGPGTRLTVT.

This clonotype came up many times. Relative to the germline gene, one junction end is altered; a read error may explain this. The chain recombines TRBV7-8 with TRBJ1-4; D not resolved. The germline V gene has CDR1 SGHVS and CDR2 FQNEAQ. CDR3 length equals 9 residues. Here the CDR3 DNA reads TGTGCCAGCAGCAAACTTCCCGTTTTT. Encoded protein: CASSKLPVF.

Ten or more counts support this clonotype. The J gene is TRBJ2-3, the V gene TRBV7-9; no definite D call. The ends were cut back, 5 bases at V and 4 bases at J, with 16 bases in the middle. Germline V CDR1 and CDR2: SEHNR, FQNEAQ (reference sequence). This CDR3 contains 15 residues. This CDR3 is CASSLQVVPPDTQYF. The CDR3 coding sequence is TGTGCCAGCAGCCTCCAGGTAGTTCCGCCAGATACGCAGTATTTT.

This clonotype was picked up a small number of times. The chain uses TRBV6-2 or TRBV6-3 and TRBJ2-4; unclear D gene. The germline V gene has CDR1 MNHEY and CDR2 SVGEGT. The ends were cut back, 0 bases at V and 8 bases at J, with 17 bases in the middle. The CDR3 length is 16 residues. CDR3 residues: CASSYSPVAQSYIQYF. The CDR3 DNA follows: TGTGCCAGCAGTTACTCCCCCGTGGCGCAGTCGTACATTCAGTACTTC.